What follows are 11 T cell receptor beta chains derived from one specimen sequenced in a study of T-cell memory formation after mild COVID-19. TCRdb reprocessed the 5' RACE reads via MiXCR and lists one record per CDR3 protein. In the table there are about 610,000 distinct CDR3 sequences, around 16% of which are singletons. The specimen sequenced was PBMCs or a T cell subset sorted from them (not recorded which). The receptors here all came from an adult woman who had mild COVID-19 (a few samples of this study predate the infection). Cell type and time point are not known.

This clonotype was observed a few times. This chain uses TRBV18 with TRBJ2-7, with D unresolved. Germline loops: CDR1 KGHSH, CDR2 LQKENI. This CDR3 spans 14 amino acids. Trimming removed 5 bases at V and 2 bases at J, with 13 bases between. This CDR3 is CASSTVAGAYEQYF. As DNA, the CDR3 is TGTGCCAGCTCAACGGTAGCAGGCGCCTACGAGCAGTACTTC.

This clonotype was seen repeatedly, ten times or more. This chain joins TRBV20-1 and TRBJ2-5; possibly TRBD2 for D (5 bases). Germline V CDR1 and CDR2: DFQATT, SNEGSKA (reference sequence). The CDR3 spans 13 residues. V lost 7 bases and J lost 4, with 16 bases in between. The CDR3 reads CSVETGVAETQYF. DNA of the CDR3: TGCAGTGTTGAGACCGGGGTGGCAGAGACCCAGTACTTC.

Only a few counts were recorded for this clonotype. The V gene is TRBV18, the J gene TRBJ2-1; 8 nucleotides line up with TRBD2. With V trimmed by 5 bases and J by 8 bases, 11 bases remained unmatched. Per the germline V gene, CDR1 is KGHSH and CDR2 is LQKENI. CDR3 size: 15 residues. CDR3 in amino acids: CASSSRTSLGDEQFF. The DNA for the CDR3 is TGTGCCAGCTCATCCCGGACTAGCTTGGGCGATGAGCAGTTCTTC. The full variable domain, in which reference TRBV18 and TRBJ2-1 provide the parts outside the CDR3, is NAGVMQNPRHLVRRRGQEARLRCSPMKGHSHVYWYRQLPEEGLKFMVYLQKENIIDESGMPKERFSAEFPKEGPSILRIQQVVRGDSAAYFCASSSRTSLGDEQFFGPGTRLTVL.

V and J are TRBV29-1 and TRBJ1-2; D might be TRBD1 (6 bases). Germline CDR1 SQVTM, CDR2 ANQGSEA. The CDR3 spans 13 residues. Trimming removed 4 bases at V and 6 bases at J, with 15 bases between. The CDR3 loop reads CSVAYRGDDGYTF. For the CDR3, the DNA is TGCAGCGTTGCCTATAGGGGGGACGATGGCTACACCTTC.

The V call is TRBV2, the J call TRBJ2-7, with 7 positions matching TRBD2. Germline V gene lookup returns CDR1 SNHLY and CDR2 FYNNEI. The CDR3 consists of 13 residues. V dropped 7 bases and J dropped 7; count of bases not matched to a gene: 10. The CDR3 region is CASNREVEEEQYF. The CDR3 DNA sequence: TGTGCCAGCAACCGGGAGGTAGAAGAAGAGCAGTACTTC.

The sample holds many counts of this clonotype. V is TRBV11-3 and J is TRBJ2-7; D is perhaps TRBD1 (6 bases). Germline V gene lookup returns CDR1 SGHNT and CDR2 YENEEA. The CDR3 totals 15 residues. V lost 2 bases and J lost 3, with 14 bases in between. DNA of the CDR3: TGTGCCAGCAGCTTAATAAAGGACAGCTTCTACGAGCAGTACTTC. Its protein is CASSLIKDSFYEQYF.

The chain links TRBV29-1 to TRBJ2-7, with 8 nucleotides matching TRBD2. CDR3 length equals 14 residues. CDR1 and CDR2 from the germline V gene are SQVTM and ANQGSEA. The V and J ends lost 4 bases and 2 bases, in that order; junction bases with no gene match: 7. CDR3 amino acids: CSVALAGGAYEQYF. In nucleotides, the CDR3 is TGCAGCGTTGCCCTAGCGGGCGGCGCCTACGAGCAGTACTTC.

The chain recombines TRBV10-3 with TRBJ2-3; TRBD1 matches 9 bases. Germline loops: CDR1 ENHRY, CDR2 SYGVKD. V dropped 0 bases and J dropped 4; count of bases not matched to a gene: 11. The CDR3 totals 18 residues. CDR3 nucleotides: TGTGCCATCAGTGAGTCGAAAGTGGGACAGGGAGTTGCAGATACGCAGTATTTT. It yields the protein CAISESKVGQGVADTQYF.

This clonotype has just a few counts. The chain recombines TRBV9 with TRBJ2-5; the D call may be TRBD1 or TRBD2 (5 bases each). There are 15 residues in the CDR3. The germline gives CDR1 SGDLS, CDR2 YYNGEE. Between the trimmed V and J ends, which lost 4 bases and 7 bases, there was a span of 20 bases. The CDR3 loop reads CASSPIEGPWGTQYF. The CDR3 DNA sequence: TGTGCCAGCAGCCCCATAGAGGGACCTTGGGGGACCCAGTACTTC.

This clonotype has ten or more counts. The CDR3 protein is CASSLAGGMNTEAFF. The CDR3 coding sequence is TGTGCCAGCAGTTTAGCCGGCGGTATGAACACTGAAGCTTTCTTT. This chain uses TRBV12-3 or TRBV12-4 with TRBJ1-1; D remains unclear. This CDR3 is built from 15 residues. Trimming removed 0 bases from V and 0 bases from J, with 8 bases in between.

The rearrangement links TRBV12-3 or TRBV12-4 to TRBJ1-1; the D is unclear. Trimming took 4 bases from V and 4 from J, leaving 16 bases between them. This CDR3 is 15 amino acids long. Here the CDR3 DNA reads TGTGCCAGCAGTTGGGCACACGGTCGAATCACTGAAGCTTTCTTT. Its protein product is CASSWAHGRITEAFF.